The TCR beta chain under discussion was sequenced for a study of T cell repertoires in cytomegalovirus infection (dated by TCRdb to the late 2010s). About the full investigation: Donor HLA type was relevant to the analysis, as public TCR beta signatures indicated carriage of CMV infection together with the matching HLA type.

This clonotype has only a few counts. What antigen it recognizes has not been identified. Within one base of it there is no much larger clone, and no base qualities were kept. V drops 5 bases and J drops 3 bases, leaving 11 bases in between. The germline V gene sets CDR1 to MNHNS and CDR2 to SASEGT. The CDR3 spans 13 residues, from the cysteine through the phenylalanine. The DNA shown is the 39-base CDR3, in frame from base 1. Data came from an Illumina HiSeq 1500. TCRdb passed the public sequencing reads through fastp at Q25 and MiXCR, retaining productive beta sequences. Each CDR3 protein gets just one entry, which takes the most common genes and DNA from the rows behind it. The table for this sample lists around 300,000 distinct CDR3 sequences; roughly 25% of them were counted only once. The ten largest make up about 14% of the sample. Results the study describes overall, beyond this receptor: In both this cohort and an independent approximately 350-donor cohort, the cumulative frequency of public TCR beta family members distinguished carriers of CMV infection plus the relevant HLA type. The ex vivo response was dominated by HLA-C-restricted CMV-specific TCR beta clonotypes, which also provided the single most frequent clonotype in two of eight donors.

The sequenced sample consisted of PBMCs. Recombination connected TRBV6-1 to TRBJ2-7; confidence is insufficient to name the D gene. The receptor comes from a human donor in good health (CMV status not recorded). Some clones in this sample may be carry-over from other donors' samples. CDR3 loop: CASSPHILYEQYF. The sequence in DNA is TGTGCCAGCAGTCCCCATATCCTCTACGAGCAGTACTTC.